The 26 T cell receptor beta chains presented below share a single source sample, sequenced in a study of long-term antiretroviral therapy in people with HIV. Running of the v3.0 immunoSEQ assay took place at survey level. This table comes from immunoSEQ multiplex PCR, and its TCRdb copy is limited to in-frame clones, with some not included. The sample has some 12,000 clones; under 85% are singletons. The input for sequencing was unsorted PBMCs, taken 3.4 years after starting antiretroviral therapy. The receptors here all came from a man in his forties with HIV.

This sequence joins TRBV18 and TRBJ1-2; D remains unclear. CDR3 size: 14 residues. V was pared by 0 bases and J by 4 bases, with 9 bases between. From germline, CDR1 is KGHSH and CDR2 LQKENI. Written as DNA, the CDR3 is TGTGCCAGCTCACCACCCGATCCCACCTATGGCTACACCTTC. Translated, it gives CASSPPDPTYGYTF.

The table lists this clone with a count of one. The V call is TRBV6-5, the J call TRBJ2-7; D remains unclear. The V end was cut by 6 bases, the J end by 2 bases, with 11 bases between. Germline loops: CDR1 MNHEY, CDR2 SVGAGI. This CDR3 is built from 13 residues. The CDR3 bases are TGTGCCAGCAGCACCACAGCAACCTACGAGCAGTACTTC. This sequence encodes CASSTTATYEQYF.

The gene calls are TRBV7-2 and TRBJ1-1; D perhaps matches TRBD1 (5 bases). The CDR3 runs to 16 residues. Trimming pared 4 bases from V and 5 bases from J, leaving 20 bases between. Germline V gene sequence: CDR1 SGHTA, CDR2 FQGNSA. CDR3 residues: CASSSPPSIGGTEAFF. For the CDR3, the DNA is TGTGCCAGCAGCTCCCCGCCATCGATCGGGGGAACTGAAGCTTTCTTT.

The chain joins TRBV30 to TRBJ2-3; 10 nucleotides match TRBD2. The CDR3 is made up of 14 amino acids. With V trimmed by 3 bases and J by 5 bases, 5 bases remained unmatched. The germline CDR1 and CDR2 sequences are GTSNPN and SVGIG (reference sequence). In nucleotides, the CDR3 is TGTGCCTGGAGGGACCTAGCGGGGGTAGATACGCAGTATTTT. It specifies CAWRDLAGVDTQYF.

V is TRBV5-5 and J is TRBJ1-2; no clear D gene. Germline CDR1 reads SGHKS; CDR2 reads YYEKEE (reference sequence). V dropped 6 bases and J dropped 0 bases, with 21 bases sitting between them. CDR3 length: 17 amino acids. In DNA form, the CDR3 reads TGTGCCAGCACCCTCTCCTTCCCCCAGCCAGCTAACTATGGCTACACCTTC. This translates into CASTLSFPQPANYGYTF.

The chain recombines TRBV30 with TRBJ1-1; no reliable D call. The CDR3 length is 13 residues. Between the trimmed V and J ends, which lost 5 bases and 1 base, there was a span of 11 bases. From germline, CDR1 is GTSNPN and CDR2 SVGIG (reference sequence). This CDR3 is CAWSNGPNTEAFF. The CDR3 DNA sequence: TGTGCCTGGTCGAATGGACCGAACACTGAAGCTTTCTTT.

In nucleotides, the CDR3 is TGTGCCAGTAGTGTTCTTCTGGGTGGCGAGCAGTACTTC. Its translation is CASSVLLGGEQYF. The J gene is TRBJ2-7, the V gene TRBV19; no clear D. The CDR3 contains 13 residues. The V gene lost 5 bases and the J gene lost 6 bases, with 14 bases spanning the gap. Germline CDR1 and CDR2: LNHDA and SQIVND (reference sequence).

The rearrangement joins TRBV5-1 to TRBJ2-1; the match to TRBD2 covers 9 bases. The germline V gene encodes CDR1 SGHRS and CDR2 YFSETQ. The junction had 12 bases not matched to a gene; V was cut back by 7 bases and J by 7 bases. The CDR3 is 15 amino acids. CDR3 amino acids: CASLGVAGVRNEQFF. DNA for the CDR3: TGCGCCAGCTTGGGGGTAGCGGGAGTAAGAAATGAGCAGTTCTTC.

The chain couples TRBV28 to TRBJ2-1; 9 positions match TRBD2. V shed 6 bases and J 7 bases; nucleotides not matched to a gene: 13. The CDR3 runs 16 residues. CDR1 and CDR2 from the germline V gene are MDHEN and SYDVKM. CDR3 sequence: CASRYVAGEGGNEQFF. The CDR3 DNA is TGTGCCAGCAGATATGTAGCGGGAGAGGGGGGGAATGAGCAGTTCTTC.

This chain joins TRBV5-4 and TRBJ2-5, with D tentatively TRBD2 (5 bases). Germline V gene lookup returns CDR1 SGHNT and CDR2 YYREEE (reference sequence). The CDR3 is made up of 14 amino acids. Trimming shortened V by 4 bases and J by 1 base, and 11 bases separated the two germline ends. CDR3 DNA sequence: TGTGCCAGCAGCCTGTCCGGGATCCAAGAGACCCAGTACTTC. Encoded protein: CASSLSGIQETQYF.

The chain links TRBV9 to TRBJ1-5; D is uncertain. Trimming removed 3 bases at V and 3 bases at J, with 10 bases between. The CDR3 consists of 14 residues. Looked up from germline, CDR1 is SGDLS and CDR2 is YYNGEE. CDR3: CASSGEDINQPQHF. The CDR3 DNA follows: TGTGCCAGCAGCGGAGAGGATATCAATCAGCCCCAGCATTTT.

The V call is TRBV4-1, the J call TRBJ2-5; TRBD2 matches at 10 bases. The CDR3 length is 15 residues. Germline V lookup: CDR1 MGHRA, CDR2 YSYEKL. Trimming cost V 4 bases and J 5 bases; bases outside gene matches: 7. CDR3 loop: CASSLAGGPEETQYF. DNA for the CDR3: TGCGCCAGCAGCCTAGCGGGAGGTCCCGAGGAGACCCAGTACTTC.

This chain joins TRBV28 and TRBJ1-2; no definite D call. Germline CDR1 is MDHEN and CDR2 is SYDVKM. V shed 1 base and J shed 4 bases, with 10 bases lying between them. This CDR3 region has 14 residues. The CDR3 DNA reads TGTGCCAGCAGTTTATATACCAGTGGCTATGGCTACACCTTC. Protein: CASSLYTSGYGYTF.

This chain joins TRBV30 and TRBJ1-1; D is uncertain. Looked up from germline, CDR1 is GTSNPN and CDR2 is SVGIG (reference sequence). The CDR3 consists of 14 residues. V lost 0 bases and J 0 bases, leaving 8 bases between the germline ends. For the CDR3, the DNA is TGTGCCTGGAGTGTGATCCGCTTGAACACTGAAGCTTTCTTT. Protein: CAWSVIRLNTEAFF.

Concerning this clone itself: Different DNA sequences within this sample yield the same CDR3. This sequence joins TRBV28 and TRBJ1-1, with a weak D call TRBD1 (5 bases). Trimming cost V 6 bases and J 1 base, with 12 bases left between them. Germline V lookup: CDR1 MDHEN, CDR2 SYDVKM. The CDR3 is made up of 14 amino acids. In DNA, the CDR3 is TGTGCCAGCAGCCTCCGGACAACGAACACTGAAGCTTTCTTT. Translating gives CASSLRTTNTEAFF.

The chain combines TRBV5-1 with TRBJ2-2; D unresolved. Per the germline V gene, CDR1 is SGHRS and CDR2 is YFSETQ. With 0 bases removed from V and 4 bases from J, the gap between germline ends came to 7 bases. This CDR3 region has 14 residues. The CDR3 protein is CASSLGGSTGELFF. The DNA for the CDR3 is TGCGCCAGCAGCTTGGGTGGCTCCACCGGGGAGCTGTTTTTT.

This clone was seen only a few times. The V call is TRBV27, the J call TRBJ2-7, with TRBD2 identical over 8 bases. Trimming at V came to 3 bases and at J to 7 bases, leaving 14 bases not matched to a gene. The CDR3 runs 16 residues. The germline CDR1 and CDR2 sequences are MNHEY and SMNVEV (reference sequence). This chain's CDR3 is CASSLSPYGRAFEQYF. DNA for the CDR3: TGTGCCAGCAGTTTGTCCCCTTACGGGAGGGCCTTTGAGCAGTACTTC.

The chain links TRBV9 to TRBJ2-2; no firm D call. Trimming cost V 7 bases and J 0 bases, with 13 bases left between them. CDR3 size: 15 residues. Germline V gene sequence: CDR1 SGDLS, CDR2 YYNGEE. Here the CDR3 DNA reads TGTGCCAGCTGCCGAGACCTAGCGAACACCGGGGAGCTGTTTTTT. Its translation: CASCRDLANTGELFF.

CDR3: CASSQDRLGAGETQYF. In DNA form, the CDR3 reads TGCGCCAGCAGCCAAGATAGGTTAGGGGCCGGAGAGACCCAGTACTTC. The chain links TRBV4-3 to TRBJ2-5, with D possibly matching TRBD1 (5 bases). Trimming left V 0 bases short and J 4 bases short, with 15 bases between. This CDR3 comprises 16 residues. The germline CDR1 and CDR2 sequences are LGHNA and YSLEER.

This chain links TRBV7-9 with TRBJ2-5, with 8 bases lining up with TRBD2. The germline V gene encodes CDR1 SEHNR and CDR2 FQNEAQ (reference sequence). The trim removed 3 bases at V and 5 bases at J, leaving 5 bases unmatched. The CDR3 loop spans 14 amino acids. In nucleotides, the CDR3 is TGTGCCAGCAGCTTCAGCGGGAGTAGTGAGACCCAGTACTTC. Protein product: CASSFSGSSETQYF.

The rearrangement uses TRBV7-9 and TRBJ2-5; D gene uncertain. Germline values: CDR1 SEHNR, CDR2 FQNEAQ (reference sequence). Trimming left V 1 base short and J 7 bases short, with 4 bases between. The CDR3 runs to 11 residues. Written as DNA, the CDR3 is TGTGCCAGCAGCTTAGGAGGGACCCAGTACTTC. Encoded protein: CASSLGGTQYF.

The chain carries TRBV5-5 and TRBJ1-5; D not certain. The ends were cut back, 0 bases at V and 4 bases at J, with 11 bases in the middle. Germline V gives CDR1 SGHKS, CDR2 YYEKEE (reference sequence). There are 15 residues in the CDR3. As DNA, the CDR3 is TGTGCCAGCAGCTTGGAACAGACGAGGAATCAGCCCCAGCATTTT. Its translation is CASSLEQTRNQPQHF.

The rearrangement joins TRBV6-5 to TRBJ1-6, with a weak D call TRBD1 (5 bases). The CDR3 is 14 residues long. V lost 6 bases and J 5 bases, leaving 11 bases between the germline ends. The V gene's germline CDR1 is MNHEY and CDR2 SVGAGI. This CDR3 reads CASRRGLHNSPLHF. CDR3 nucleotide sequence: TGTGCCAGCAGGAGGGGACTGCATAATTCACCCCTCCACTTT.

This chain's CDR3 is CASSVAAGVGSETQYF. The CDR3 bases are TGTGCCAGCAGCGTAGCTGCCGGGGTGGGCTCAGAGACCCAGTACTTC. The chain combines TRBV9 with TRBJ2-5; possibly TRBD2 for D (5 bases). The CDR3 is 16 amino acids. Per germline, CDR1 SGDLS and CDR2 YYNGEE. Trimming shortened V by 0 bases and J by 4 bases, and 16 bases separated the two germline ends.

The chain has TRBV29-1 and TRBJ1-4; weak D call: TRBD1 (5 bases). Germline CDR1 reads SQVTM; CDR2 reads ANQGSEA. Trimming shortened V by 5 bases and J by 8 bases, and 18 bases separated the two germline ends. This CDR3 has 14 amino acids. The DNA for the CDR3 is TGCAGCGTTAAAATCAGGGTAGGGGACGAAAAACTGTTTTTT. Translation gives CSVKIRVGDEKLFF.

The chain combines TRBV27 with TRBJ2-1; 8 bases align to TRBD1. This CDR3 has 15 residues. The V and J ends lost 2 bases and 7 bases, in that order; junction bases with no gene match: 7. CDR1 and CDR2 (germline): MNHEY, SMNVEV (reference sequence). CDR3: CASSLQGQGNNEQFF. CDR3 in DNA: TGTGCCAGCAGTTTACAAGGACAGGGTAATAATGAGCAGTTCTTC.